The following is a TCR beta chain sequence with its context. It has no known antigen specificity. Per-base qualities were not stored, and no clone one base away is much larger. The source of the sample is a study. The CDR3 covers 15 residues, taking in both the cysteine and the phenylalanine. Kept here is only the CDR3 DNA, which spans 45 bases and is read in frame from base 1. V ends up 2 bases short and J 6 bases short, with an unmatched junction base count of 7. CDR1 KGHSH and CDR2 LQKENI were looked up in the germline V gene. Sequencing relied on an Illumina MiSeq. The public reads were reanalyzed by TCRdb: fastp trimming at Q25, MiXCR alignment, in-frame beta chains only. Every entry covers one CDR3 protein and lists the most common genes and DNA from its rows. Here the sample has about 5,800 distinct CDR3 sequences; 9.5% occur a single time. Around 5% of the sample is taken by the ten largest.

The rearranged chain carries TRBV18 and TRBJ2-1; TRBD2 fits 7 bases in the junction. The receptor was derived from a human donor with rheumatoid arthritis. Sequences were obtained from CD4+ T cells from synovial fluid. For the CDR3, the sequence is CASSPGVGLGNEQFF. The nucleotides are TGTGCCAGCTCACCAGGAGTAGGACTAGGCAATGAGCAGTTCTTC.